This T cell receptor (beta chain) is from a study of T cell repertoires in cytomegalovirus infection. TCRdb independently ran MiXCR on the reads; one entry per CDR3 protein. Found here are 200,000 to 300,000 distinct CDR3 sequences, roughly 6.5% of them singletons; the top ten hold more than 5.5%. This clonotype turned up a few times. This CDR3 has 13 amino acids. The trim removed 7 bases at V and 4 bases at J, leaving 8 bases unmatched. Germline lookup yields CDR1 DFQATT and CDR2 SNEGSKA (reference sequence). The specimen was PBMCs. The TCR originated in a human donor in good health (CMV status not recorded). Some clones in this sample may be carry-over from other donors' samples. The chain links TRBV20-1 to TRBJ2-5, with 8 bases fitting TRBD2. The CDR3 sequence: CSVPGLVTETQYF. The CDR3, as DNA: TGCAGTGTTCCGGGACTAGTAACAGAGACCCAGTACTTC.